Following are 27 T cell receptor beta chains from one sample sequenced in a study of neoadjuvant anti-PD-1 for oral cavity cancer (dated by TCRdb to about 2021). Libraries came from the immunoSEQ multiplex PCR assay. TCRdb's version of the immuneACCESS table is confined to in-frame rearrangements and falls short of the full clone set. An unresolved V gene accounts for under half of the shortfall where checked; the remainder is of unknown origin. The sample data list 15,000 to 20,000 clones, and 65% to 70% of these were observed just once. The top ten clonotypes cover about 2.7% of the sample. Taken with the paper, the label for time point translates to: before neoadjuvant nivolumab. The sequenced sample was PBMCs, obtained before nivolumab (anti-PD-1) treatment. The receptors originated from a person aged 35-79 years with oral cavity squamous cell carcinoma.

The count of this clone is one. This chain connects TRBV10-1 to TRBJ1-1; no reliable D call. Germline V CDR1 and CDR2: WNHNN, SYGVQD (reference sequence). The CDR3 covers 12 residues. V was pared by 4 bases and J by 4 bases, with 7 bases between. CDR3 sequence reads: CASSAVGTEAFF. In nucleotides, the CDR3 is TGCGCCAGCAGTGCAGTGGGCACTGAAGCTTTCTTT.

The chain is built from TRBV10-3 and TRBJ2-1; D may correspond to TRBD1 or TRBD2 (5 bases each). V lost 7 bases to trimming and J lost 5 bases, with 12 bases between them. The CDR3 spans 13 residues. CDR1 and CDR2 from the germline V gene are ENHRY and SYGVKD. The chain's CDR3 is CAITSGTHNEQFF. In DNA, the CDR3 is TGTGCCATCACATCGGGGACCCACAATGAGCAGTTCTTC.

The chain employs TRBV2 and TRBJ1-1; no clear D. Trimming removed 4 bases at V and 6 bases at J, with 12 bases between. Germline V gene data show CDR1 as SNHLY and CDR2 as FYNNEI. This CDR3 is 13 amino acids long. DNA of the CDR3: TGTGCCAGCAGTGGTATCCGGAGAGCTGAAGCTTTCTTT. The encoded protein is CASSGIRRAEAFF.

V usage is TRBV11-2 and J usage is TRBJ2-7, with TRBD2 matching 9 bases. Germline CDR1 SGHAT, CDR2 FQNNGV. The CDR3 is made up of 16 amino acids. J gave up 2 bases and V 3 bases, and 8 bases lay outside the gene matches. The CDR3 reads CASSFQLAGAAYEQYF. DNA for the CDR3: TGTGCCAGCAGCTTCCAATTAGCGGGGGCCGCCTACGAGCAGTACTTC.

The chain couples TRBV9 to TRBJ2-2; no clear D gene. Trimming took off 0 bases at V and 5 bases at J, with 8 bases between the two ends. Germline lookup yields CDR1 SGDLS and CDR2 YYNGEE. The CDR3 sequence is 14 residues long. CDR3 residues: CASSVGAKTGELFF. Here the CDR3 DNA reads TGTGCCAGCAGCGTAGGCGCAAAAACCGGGGAGCTGTTTTTT.

Here the CDR3 DNA reads TGTGCCAGCACGTCCTTGTCGGGAGCGGGAAAGGAGAATGAGCAGTTCTTC. It is translated as CASTSLSGAGKENEQFF. This chain connects TRBV2 to TRBJ2-1; 7 nucleotides align to TRBD2. CDR1 and CDR2 (germline): SNHLY, FYNNEI. This CDR3 has 17 residues. After removal of 7 bases from V and 7 bases from J, the junction contained 19 bases not matched to a gene.

The genes are TRBV9 and TRBJ2-5; D gene ambiguous. Trimming left V 3 bases short and J 5 bases short, with 14 bases between. The CDR3 has 14 residues. The germline V gene encodes CDR1 SGDLS and CDR2 YYNGEE. CDR3 nucleotide sequence: TGTGCCAGCAGCGCGGCCGCGGATGGGGAGACCCAGTACTTC. Translation gives CASSAAADGETQYF.

This chain joins TRBV25-1 and TRBJ2-4; tentative D call: TRBD1 (6 bases). Per the germline V gene, CDR1 is MGHDK and CDR2 is SYGVNS. The CDR3 runs to 16 residues. The V gene lost 3 bases and the J gene lost 2 bases, with 14 bases spanning the gap. CDR3 in DNA: TGTGCCAGCAGTGAGACAGGAGATTTGTCCAAAAACATTCAGTACTTC. This translates into CASSETGDLSKNIQYF.

The genes are TRBV28 and TRBJ2-7; no definite D call. Germline assignment: CDR1 MDHEN and CDR2 SYDVKM. V lost 3 bases, J lost 3 bases, and 15 bases lay in between. The CDR3 is 15 residues long. CDR3 in amino acids: CASSFHSQKGYEQYF. The DNA of the CDR3 is TGTGCCAGCAGTTTCCACAGCCAAAAGGGCTACGAGCAGTACTTC.

This sequence joins TRBV7-8 and TRBJ2-7; D is possibly TRBD1 (6 bases). With 4 bases removed from V and 3 bases from J, the gap between germline ends came to 10 bases. Germline loops: CDR1 SGHVS, CDR2 FQNEAQ. This CDR3 spans 13 amino acids. CDR3 bases: TGTGCCAGCAGCTATGGACAGTTCTACGAGCAGTACTTC. This codes for CASSYGQFYEQYF.

CDR3 DNA sequence: TGTGCCAGCAGCTGGGAGCTAGCGGGAGTACGCGAGCAGTACTTC. Translated, it gives CASSWELAGVREQYF. V is TRBV5-6 and J is TRBJ2-5; 10 bases agree with TRBD2. The DNA matches TRBJ2-7 better at its end, which makes the J call doubtful. Germline values: CDR1 SGHDT, CDR2 YYEEEE. The CDR3 consists of 15 residues.

V usage is TRBV10-2 and J usage is TRBJ2-7; D might be TRBD2 (7 bases). The germline gives CDR1 WSHSY, CDR2 SAAADI. V dropped 3 bases and J dropped 6 bases, with 12 bases sitting between them. The CDR3 consists of 13 residues. As DNA, the CDR3 is TGCGCCAGCAGTGAAGGGGGGAGGGTCGAGCAGTACTTC. It codes for CASSEGGRVEQYF.

This sequence joins TRBV2 and TRBJ2-3, with TRBD2 identical over 11 bases. The J segment lost 3 bases and the V segment lost 6 bases, leaving 2 bases of the junction unmatched. Germline values: CDR1 SNHLY, CDR2 FYNNEI. CDR3 length equals 14 residues. This CDR3 reads CASRRTSGTDTQYF. CDR3 nucleotides: TGTGCCAGCAGGAGGACTAGCGGGACAGATACGCAGTATTTT.

For the CDR3, the DNA is TGCGCCAGCAGTGGGACCAGACTAGCGGGCGGCGATGAGCAGTTCTTC. Its protein product is CASSGTRLAGGDEQFF. The gene calls are TRBV10-1 and TRBJ2-1; TRBD2 matches at 10 bases. V lost 4 bases to trimming and J lost 8 bases; unmatched junction nucleotides: 11. This CDR3 region has 16 residues. In germline, CDR1 is WNHNN, CDR2 SYGVQD (reference sequence).

This clone was recorded a few times. The rearrangement links TRBV28 to TRBJ2-7, with 9 bases lining up with TRBD1. This CDR3 is built from 15 residues. V gave up 3 bases and J gave up 4 bases; unmatched junction bases: 7. CDR1 is MDHEN, CDR2 SYDVKM, per germline. The CDR3, as DNA: TGTGCCAGCAGTTTGACGGGGACAGGGAAGTACGAGCAGTACTTC. Translation gives CASSLTGTGKYEQYF.

The CDR3 DNA follows: TGCAGCGCCTATTCTGGGGCCAACGTCCTGACTTTC. It is translated as CSAYSGANVLTF. This sequence joins TRBV29-1 and TRBJ2-6; D is uncertain. This CDR3 region has 12 residues. Germline loops: CDR1 SQVTM, CDR2 ANQGSEA. V was shortened by 7 bases and J by 1 base, with 5 bases between the two germline ends.

V is TRBV14 and J is TRBJ2-1; 8 positions match TRBD2. In germline, CDR1 is SGHDN, CDR2 FVKESK. V lost 4 bases, J lost 5 bases, and 4 bases stayed unmatched. The CDR3 is 14 residues long. CDR3 sequence reads: CASSLRLANNEQFF. For the CDR3, the DNA is TGTGCCAGCAGCCTCCGACTAGCGAACAATGAGCAGTTCTTC. The full variable domain, with the rest looked up from reference TRBV14 and TRBJ2-1, is EAGVTQFPSHSVIEKGQTVTLRCDPISGHDNLYWYRRVMGKEIKFLLHFVKESKQDESGMPNNRFLAERTGGTYSTLKVQPAELEDSGVYFCASSLRLANNEQFFGPGTRLTVL.

The rearrangement links TRBV19 to TRBJ2-7, with a weak D call TRBD1 (5 bases). Germline V gene lookup returns CDR1 LNHDA and CDR2 SQIVND (reference sequence). The CDR3 contains 13 residues. Trimming shortened V by 6 bases and J by 3 bases, and 12 bases separated the two germline ends. The CDR3 DNA reads TGTGCCAGTAGAAAGACAGCTAACTACGAGCAGTACTTC. Its protein is CASRKTANYEQYF.

The chain carries TRBV2 and TRBJ1-3; D remains unclear. V was clipped by 5 bases and J by 0 bases, with 11 bases between them. This CDR3 has 15 residues. Germline values: CDR1 SNHLY, CDR2 FYNNEI. CDR3 loop: CASSPQSVSGNTIYF. The CDR3 DNA reads as TGTGCCAGCAGTCCTCAGAGCGTCTCTGGAAACACCATATATTTT.

This chain joins TRBV6-5 and TRBJ2-3; D not resolved. The CDR3 has 13 residues. CDR1 is MNHEY, CDR2 SVGAGI, per germline. V was cut by 5 bases and J by 4 bases, with 10 bases left in between. The CDR3 bases are TGTGCCAGCAGTGAGGAAGTCTCAGATACGCAGTATTTT. This encodes CASSEEVSDTQYF.

The gene calls are TRBV5-1 and TRBJ2-1; 11 bases fit TRBD2. The CDR3 spans 15 residues. CDR1 is SGHRS and CDR2 is YFSETQ in the germline V gene. The V gene end was trimmed by 2 bases and the J gene end by 7 bases; junction bases not matched to a gene: 5. Here the CDR3 reads CASSLLAGELNEQFF. The CDR3 DNA reads TGCGCCAGCAGCTTACTAGCGGGAGAGTTAAATGAGCAGTTCTTC.

The J gene is TRBJ2-5, the V gene TRBV7-2, with 10 positions matching TRBD2. The CDR3 extends over 15 amino acids. Germline V lookup: CDR1 SGHTA, CDR2 FQGNSA. After removal of 5 bases from V and 4 bases from J, the junction contained 7 bases not matched to a gene. This chain's CDR3 is CASSPTGLALETQYF. The CDR3 nucleotides are TGTGCCAGCAGCCCAACGGGACTAGCGTTAGAGACCCAGTACTTC.

The rearrangement links TRBV5-6 to TRBJ1-2; the D gene is possibly TRBD1 (6 bases). The length of the CDR3 is 13 residues. Trimming left V 1 base short and J 8 bases short, with 12 bases between. The V gene's germline CDR1 is SGHDT and CDR2 YYEEEE. The CDR3 loop is CASSLFGGWGYTF. The CDR3 DNA is TGTGCCAGCAGCTTGTTTGGGGGCTGGGGCTACACCTTC.

The chain employs TRBV29-1 and TRBJ2-7, with 9 bases aligning to TRBD2. This CDR3 contains 13 residues. J was trimmed by 3 bases and V by 7 bases; bases with no gene match: 7. Germline V lookup: CDR1 SQVTM, CDR2 ANQGSEA. CDR3 bases: TGCAGCGCATCAGCGGGGGGAGTCTACGAGCAGTACTTC. It is translated as CSASAGGVYEQYF.

The J gene is TRBJ2-3, the V gene TRBV20-1; D call uncertain. V was cut by 6 bases and J by 4 bases, with 8 bases left in between. The germline V gene encodes CDR1 DFQATT and CDR2 SNEGSKA (reference sequence). The CDR3 is made up of 11 amino acids. CDR3 coding DNA: TGCAGTGCCTTTAAGCCAGATACGCAGTATTTT. Residues: CSAFKPDTQYF.

The chain carries TRBV6-5 and TRBJ2-3; 14 bases fit TRBD2. The J segment lost 3 bases and the V segment lost 6 bases, leaving 5 bases of the junction unmatched. CDR1 MNHEY and CDR2 SVGAGI come from the germline V gene. This CDR3 comprises 16 residues. CDR3 protein: CASSYGTSGRTDTQYF. The DNA of the CDR3 is TGTGCCAGCAGCTACGGGACTAGCGGGAGAACAGATACGCAGTATTTT.

The V gene is TRBV5-1, the J gene TRBJ2-7; 8 positions agree with TRBD2. J gave up 0 bases and V 3 bases, and 17 bases lay outside the gene matches. Germline CDR1 reads SGHRS; CDR2 reads YFSETQ. The CDR3 extends over 19 amino acids. The CDR3 sequence: CASSSGRGQRERHSYEQYF. DNA of the CDR3: TGCGCCAGCAGCTCCGGGCGGGGGCAGCGGGAGCGCCACTCCTACGAGCAGTACTTC.